The 8 T cell receptor beta chains given below trace back to one sample, sequenced in a study of T cells in women clearing cervical HPV infection. The data were produced by immunoSEQ multiplex PCR, yet TCRdb's version contains in-frame clones alone and is incomplete. Its clone listing holds about 26,000 clones. The specimen was blood buffy coat. The source of these receptors is a woman between 18 and 70 years old with a cervical HPV16 infection that either progressed to CIN3+ or cleared (not recorded which).

As to this clone: Coverage ceases 3 residues before the CDR3 finishes, and the germline J gene fills in the end. The chain uses TRBV6-1 and TRBJ1-2; TRBD1 matches at 8 bases. This CDR3 spans 14 amino acids. CDR1 and CDR2 (germline): MNHNS, SASEGT. V lost 3 bases to trimming and J lost 7 bases; unmatched junction nucleotides: 7. CDR3 sequence: CASSDRGPMGGYTF. The sequenced part of the CDR3 DNA is TGTGCCAGCAGTGACAGGGGGCCTATGGGTGGC.

Comments on this clone: The missing CDR3 end, 3 residues past where the read stops, is filled in from the germline J gene. The chain carries TRBV20-1 and TRBJ2-1, with TRBD2 matching 12 bases. This CDR3 has 22 residues. Germline lookup yields CDR1 DFQATT and CDR2 SNEGSKA (reference sequence). The junction had 20 bases not matched to a gene; V was cut back by 0 bases and J by 2 bases. CDR3 bases read: TGCAGTGCTAGAGATCGCGAAGGTCTACTAGCGGGGGGTTTGCGTGCCTACAATGAG. Translating gives CSARDREGLLAGGLRAYNE. In full, the CDR3 is CSARDREGLLAGGLRAYNEQFF.

To note about this clone: The junction departs from the called germline gene at one end, perhaps through a read error. The read comes to an end 3 residues before the CDR3 does, leaving the germline J gene to fill in the end. The chain links TRBV4-2 to TRBJ2-5; D might be TRBD1 (5 bases). Germline loops: CDR1 LGHNA, CDR2 YNFKEQ. The CDR3 has 17 residues. The part of the CDR3 DNA that was read is TGCGCCAGCAGCCAAGTCATGGCAGGGTTCGGATTAGAGACC. It translates to CASSQVMAGFGLET. The whole CDR3 protein is CASSQVMAGFGLETQYF.

Comment on this clone: The read halts 3 residues ahead of the CDR3 end, with the missing end drawn from the germline J gene. The chain links TRBV4-1 to TRBJ2-3; maybe TRBD2 (6 bases). The CDR3 sequence is 15 residues long. The germline gives CDR1 MGHRA, CDR2 YSYEKL. V was trimmed by 0 bases and J by 6 bases, leaving 13 bases between them. The sequenced CDR3 bases are TGCGCCAGCAGCCAAGAGTCCGGCGCGGGGGATACG. This encodes CASSQESGAGDT. In full, the CDR3 is CASSQESGAGDTQYF.

Notes on this clone: The junction departs from the called germline gene at one end, perhaps through a read error. The CDR3 extends 3 residues past the end of the read, so its final part is completed from the germline J gene. The chain links TRBV7-7 to TRBJ1-2; 7 positions agree with TRBD1. Germline assignment: CDR1 SSHAT and CDR2 FNYEAQ (reference sequence). CDR3 length: 15 amino acids. CDR3 bases read: TGTGCTAGCAGCTTAGGGCAGGGGGTTTACAATGAC. Translating gives CASSLGQGVYND. The entire CDR3 is CASSLGQGVYNDYTF. Supplemented by reference TRBV7-7 and TRBJ1-2, the full variable domain reads GAGVSQSPRYKVTKRGQDVTLRCDPISSHATLYWYQQALGQGPEFLTYFNYEAQPDKSGLPSDRFSAERPEGSISTLTIQRTEQRDSAMYRCASSLGQGVYNDYTFGSGTRLTVV.

The part of the CDR3 DNA that was read is TGTGCCAGCTCACCGGGGACAAGCCAAGAGACA. Translation gives CASSPGTSQET. The complete CDR3 sequence is CASSPGTSQETAFF. This chain uses TRBV18 with TRBJ1-1; D possibly corresponds to TRBD1 (6 bases). The read halts 3 residues ahead of the CDR3 end, with the missing end drawn from the germline J gene. Germline-derived CDR1 and CDR2 are KGHSH and LQKENI. This CDR3 is built from 14 residues.

About this clone: From the germline J gene comes the end of the CDR3, since the read stops 3 residues before it. The chain links TRBV10-3 to TRBJ1-6, with 10 bases that match TRBD1. This CDR3 is 15 amino acids long. CDR1 ENHRY and CDR2 SYGVKD come from the germline V gene. Trimming removed 6 bases from V and 9 bases from J; junction bases left unmatched: 8. The sequenced CDR3 bases are TGTGCCATCAGGTCCGGGACAGGGGATACTTCACCC. Its translation is CAIRSGTGDTSP. The whole CDR3 sequence is CAIRSGTGDTSPLHF.

Notes on this clone: Read data end 3 residues before the CDR3 end; the end is taken from the germline J gene. The gene calls are TRBV2 and TRBJ2-5; D possibly corresponds to TRBD2 (5 bases). Trimming removed 5 bases from V and 1 base from J, with 14 bases in between. The germline V gene encodes CDR1 SNHLY and CDR2 FYNNEI. The CDR3 consists of 15 residues. The CDR3 reads CASSSPSRGQETQYF. The covered CDR3 bases are TGTGCCAGCAGTTCCCCCTCACGGGGCCAAGAGACC.